This TCR beta chain was identified during a study of CXCR4 blockade with PD-1 therapy in pancreatic cancer (dated 2019 in TCRdb). Background on the whole study: The study analyzed resected pancreatic ductal adenocarcinoma using both multiplex immunohistochemistry and TCRbeta immunosequencing, alongside ex vivo slice culture that tested PD-1 and CXCR4 blockade. To look at intratumoral heterogeneity, the researchers TCR-sequenced two geographically distinct regions from each of several tumors. Study-level results and caveats: Tumors showed clonal expansion, with mean productive clonality about 0.14 versus 0.054 in healthy blood, but clonality did not correlate with survival. Because only TCRbeta chains were sequenced, true antigen-specificity overlap among the convergent dominant clones remained unconfirmed, awaiting paired alpha-beta single-cell sequencing. A strong correlation was found between the frequency of an amino acid clone and the number of distinct nucleotide rearrangements encoding that clone, which suggests convergent selection driven by common tumor antigens.

None of the patients whose archived tumor blocks were used had received neoadjuvant therapy prior to resection. In the preserved-tissue arm of the study, around 33 surgical resection samples from 20 to 25 previously untreated pancreatic ductal adenocarcinoma patients were used. DNA for the resection arm was extracted from ten 5-micron curls of FFPE tumor lying next to the multiplex immunohistochemistry slide. The CDR3 contains 17 residues, cysteine and phenylalanine counted. Just the 51-base CDR3 DNA is kept, in frame starting at base 1. Via the germline V gene, CDR1 is LGHNT and CDR2 FRNRAP. From V the trimming removes 6 bases and from J it removes 8 bases, while the gene matches leave 10 bases of the junction unaccounted for. Using the immunoSEQ Assay at Adaptive Biotechnologies, the researchers immunosequenced TCRbeta CDR3 regions from the extracted DNA. In the original analysis: To quantify the absolute abundance of each unique TCRbeta CDR3, sequences were collapsed and filtered. Clonality was defined as 1 minus Pielou's evenness, computed on productive in-frame rearrangements only. For regional overlap, the top 100 nucleotide rearrangements were followed across paired samples, and the Morisita index was used to compare paired samples against unrelated samples. Convergence of nucleotide rearrangements onto identical amino acid sequences was assessed with the immunoSEQ Rearrangement Details tool. TCRdb's version of the immuneACCESS table is confined to in-frame rearrangements and falls short of the full clone set. An unresolved V gene accounts for under half of the shortfall where checked; the remainder is of unknown origin. The V and J calls and clone size were taken over from that table, and D and trimming were inferred from the DNA. This sample has over 4,500 clones in its table, and 50% to 60% of those were observed once. 13% to 15% of the sample rests with the top ten.

Regarding this clone: Its specific antigen is unknown. Base quality data are lacking; no much larger clone is found one base away.

The TCR sequence derives from a human donor with pancreatic ductal adenocarcinoma. Here the chain combines TRBV12-5 and TRBJ2-1, with TRBD2 matching 16 junction bases. The sample consisted of tumor tissue. The CDR3 reads as follows: CASGPPGLAGGIYEQFF. The DNA reads TGTGCTAGTGGCCCCCCGGGACTAGCGGGAGGGATCTATGAGCAGTTCTTC.